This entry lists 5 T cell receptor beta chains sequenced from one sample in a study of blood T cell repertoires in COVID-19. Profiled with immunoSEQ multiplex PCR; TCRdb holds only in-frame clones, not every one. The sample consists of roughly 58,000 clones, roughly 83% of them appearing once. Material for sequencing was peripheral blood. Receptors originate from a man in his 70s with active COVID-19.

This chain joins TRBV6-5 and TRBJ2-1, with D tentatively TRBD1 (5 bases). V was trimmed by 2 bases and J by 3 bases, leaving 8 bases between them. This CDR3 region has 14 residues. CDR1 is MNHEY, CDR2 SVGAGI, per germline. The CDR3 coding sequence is TGTGCCAGCAGTTACACCCAGGGCTACAATGAGCAGTTCTTC. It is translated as CASSYTQGYNEQFF.

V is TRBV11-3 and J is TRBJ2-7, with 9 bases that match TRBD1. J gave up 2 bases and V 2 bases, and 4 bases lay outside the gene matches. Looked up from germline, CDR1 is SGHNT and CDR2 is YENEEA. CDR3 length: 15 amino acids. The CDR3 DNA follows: TGTGCCAGCAGCTTAACCGGGACAGGGACCTACGAGCAGTACTTC. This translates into CASSLTGTGTYEQYF.

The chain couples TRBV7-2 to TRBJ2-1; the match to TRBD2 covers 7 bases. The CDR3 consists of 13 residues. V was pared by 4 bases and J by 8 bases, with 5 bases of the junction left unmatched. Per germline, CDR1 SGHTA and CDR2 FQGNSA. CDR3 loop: CASSSITSDEQFF. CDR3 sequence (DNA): TGTGCCAGCAGCTCCATTACTAGCGATGAGCAGTTCTTC.

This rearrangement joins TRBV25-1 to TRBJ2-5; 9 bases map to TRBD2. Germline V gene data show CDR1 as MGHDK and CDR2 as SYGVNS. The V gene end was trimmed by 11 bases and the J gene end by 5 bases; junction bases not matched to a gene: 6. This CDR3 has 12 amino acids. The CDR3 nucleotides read TGTGCCCGCGGGAGGGGGGGGGAGACCCAGTACTTC. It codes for CARGRGGETQYF.

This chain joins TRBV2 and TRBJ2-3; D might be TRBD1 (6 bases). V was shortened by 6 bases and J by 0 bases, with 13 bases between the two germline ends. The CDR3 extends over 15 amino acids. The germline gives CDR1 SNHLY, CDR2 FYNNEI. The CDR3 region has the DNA TGTGCCAGCAGCGCACAGGGATCTAGCACAGATACGCAGTATTTT. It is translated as CASSAQGSSTDTQYF. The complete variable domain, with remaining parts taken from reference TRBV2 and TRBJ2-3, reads EPEVTQTPSHQVTQMGQEVILRCVPISNHLYFYWYRQILGQKVEFLVSFYNNEISEKSEIFDDQFSVERPDGSNFTLKIRSTKLEDSAMYFCASSAQGSSTDTQYFGPGTRLTVL.